The rows below give T cell receptor beta chains drawn from one sample of a study of T cells in narcolepsy. Measured with immunoSEQ multiplex PCR; TCRdb has only the in-frame clones, and not every one. The data show tens of thousands of clones, approximately 84% seen once. The sample taken for sequencing was CD45RA- memory CD4+ T cells from PBMCs. These receptors all stem from a human donor with narcolepsy. The CDR3 runs from the conserved cysteine through the conserved F or W. A D gene is named only where the DNA matches it firmly. Clone size is not always given. Where it is, it says once, few, many or a class for expanded clones.

TGTGCCAGTAGTATCCAGAATAATCAGCCCCAGCATTTT,CASSIQNNQPQHF,NA,NA,TRBJ1-5,TRBV19,13
TGTGCCAGTAGTACTTCAGGGTTTGAAGCTTTCTTT,CASSTSGFEAFF,NA,NA,TRBJ1-1,TRBV19,12
TGTGCCAGCAGTAAGGGCCAGTGGAATGAGCAGTTCTTC,CASSKGQWNEQFF,NA,once,TRBJ2-1,TRBV6-1,13
TGCAGCGTCGGGGGGGCTAATGAAAAACTGTTTTTT,CSVGGANEKLFF,NA,NA,TRBJ1-4,TRBV29-1,12
TGTGCCAGCAGCTTAGGAACACAGCTGAATTCACCCCTCCACTTT,CASSLGTQLNSPLHF,NA,NA,TRBJ1-6,TRBV11-3,15
TGTGCCAGCAGTTTGACAGGGCCTAATGAAAAACTGTTTTTT,CASSLTGPNEKLFF,TRBD1,NA,TRBJ1-4,TRBV6-5,14
TGTGCCAGCAGTGAAATGCGGGGTTCCTACAATGAGCAGTTCTTC,CASSEMRGSYNEQFF,NA,NA,TRBJ2-1,TRBV6-1,15
TGTGCCAGCAGCTCCCTACGACAGGCCCAGATTGGGAACATTCAGTACTTC,CASSSLRQAQIGNIQYF,NA,NA,TRBJ2-4,TRBV11-2,17
TGTGCCAGCAGCCACAGGGGGCGCCGAGAGACCCAGTACTTC,CASSHRGRRETQYF,TRBD1,few,TRBJ2-5,TRBV11-2,14
TGTGCCAGCACCACAAGCGCAGATACGCAGTATTTT,CASTTSADTQYF,NA,once,TRBJ2-3,TRBV6-6,12
TGTGCCTGGAGTGGGACACACCTCAATCAGCCCCAGCATTTT,CAWSGTHLNQPQHF,NA,NA,TRBJ1-5,TRBV30,14
TGTGCCAGCAGTTGGGGGAGGAGTAGCACTGAAGCTTTCTTT,CASSWGRSSTEAFF,NA,NA,TRBJ1-1,TRBV6-6,14
TGTGCCAGCACCCGGACTTCTAGCACAGATACGCAGTATTTT,CASTRTSSTDTQYF,NA,NA,TRBJ2-3,TRBV2,14
TGTGCTAGCAGCTTAGGGGAACAAGAGACCCAGTACTTC,CASSLGEQETQYF,NA,NA,TRBJ2-5,TRBV7-7,13
TGTGCTAGCAGCTTAGCGGGGCCACCGAACCCCCATAGCAATCAGCCCCAGCATTTT,CASSLAGPPNPHSNQPQHF,NA,NA,TRBJ1-5,TRBV7-7,19
TGTGCCAGCAGCCCTACACCCCGGGGCAATGAGCAGTTCTTC,CASSPTPRGNEQFF,NA,few,TRBJ2-1,TRBV9,14
TGTGCCAGCAGCCAGGGACAGGGGGCATTTGAAGAGACCCAGTACTTC,CASSQGQGAFEETQYF,TRBD1,once,TRBJ2-5,TRBV7-9,16
TGTGCCAGCAGTTACGTGGGGCGTCGTGAAAAACTGTTTTTT,CASSYVGRREKLFF,NA,NA,TRBJ1-4,TRBV2,14
TGTGCTAGCATCTCCCCGGGGACGGGCACTGAAGCTTTCTTT,CASISPGTGTEAFF,NA,NA,TRBJ1-1,TRBV7-7,14
TGTGCCATCAGTGAGTCAAATCCGTCCTACAATGAGCAGTTCTTC,CAISESNPSYNEQFF,NA,NA,TRBJ2-1,TRBV10-3,15
TGTGCCTGGATTACCGGGACAGGGACCGGTGGTGGCTACACCTTC,CAWITGTGTGGGYTF,TRBD1,NA,TRBJ1-2,TRBV30,15
TGTGCCAGCAGCTTAGGGGGCAGAGAACCCCTCCACTTT,CASSLGGREPLHF,NA,once,TRBJ1-6,TRBV7-8,13
TGCGCCAGCAGCCAGGCGGAGAGGGATGGCTACACCTTC,CASSQAERDGYTF,NA,NA,TRBJ1-2,TRBV5-1,13
TGTGCCAGCAGTCCGACTTGGGACGCGCTTGGCTACACCTTC,CASSPTWDALGYTF,NA,NA,TRBJ1-2,TRBV6-6,14
TGCGCCAGCAGTGACAGTTCTAACTATGGCTACACCTTC,CASSDSSNYGYTF,NA,NA,TRBJ1-2,TRBV10-2,13
TGTGCCAGTAGTCCCCGACAGAAATCTAGCACAGATACGCAGTATTTT,CASSPRQKSSTDTQYF,NA,NA,TRBJ2-3,TRBV19,16
TGCGCCAGCAGCAAAGAGGGGAATACGCAGTATTTT,CASSKEGNTQYF,NA,NA,TRBJ2-3,TRBV5-1,12
TGTGCCAGCAGTGATGAAGCGAACACTGAAGCTTTCTTT,CASSDEANTEAFF,NA,few,TRBJ1-1,TRBV6-4,13
TGTGCCAGCACCGGTGGCTATGGCTACACCTTC,CASTGGYGYTF,NA,NA,TRBJ1-2,TRBV28,11
TGTGCCAGCAGCTTGACCGGCGGCTCCTATAATTCACCCCTCCACTTT,CASSLTGGSYNSPLHF,NA,NA,TRBJ1-6,TRBV7-2,16
TGTGCCACCAGCACAGCGGGGACTAATGAAAAACTGTTTTTT,CATSTAGTNEKLFF,NA,few,TRBJ1-4,TRBV15,14
TGTGCCAGCGGGCCAGTCGCTTCCTACGAGCAGTACTTC,CASGPVASYEQYF,NA,NA,TRBJ2-7,TRBV6-1,13
TGTGCCAGCAGCTTGTGGGGCGCCGCGAACACTGAAGCTTTCTTT,CASSLWGAANTEAFF,NA,NA,TRBJ1-1,TRBV6-1,15
TGCAGCGTCCGGGACAGGGCAAGCTCTGGAAACACCATATATTTT,CSVRDRASSGNTIYF,TRBD1,NA,TRBJ1-3,TRBV29-1,15
TGTGCCAGCAGGGTGGCAGGGAACACCGGGGAGCTGTTTTTT,CASRVAGNTGELFF,NA,few,TRBJ2-2,TRBV7-2,14
TGTGCCAGCAGTGAACCCCCTGGGACAGCGAGGACGCAGTATTTT,CASSEPPGTARTQYF,TRBD1,once,TRBJ2-3,TRBV6-1,15
TGTGCCAGCAGCCACCCGGGGGCCGGGGAGCTGTTTTTT,CASSHPGAGELFF,NA,NA,TRBJ2-2,TRBV11-2,13
TGTGCCAGCGGGGGTCGAGCGGGGGAAGAGACCCAGTACTTC,CASGGRAGEETQYF,TRBD2,NA,TRBJ2-5,TRBV7-2,14
TGTGCCAGCAGTGGGTCGACTAGCGGAACAGATACGCAGTATTTT,CASSGSTSGTDTQYF,TRBD2,NA,TRBJ2-3,TRBV6-1,15
TGTGCCAGCAGCTTAGAATTCGACAGACACACCGGGGAGCTGTTTTTT,CASSLEFDRHTGELFF,NA,NA,TRBJ2-2,TRBV7-9,16
TGTGCCACCTCCCCTGGGGGGGACACTGAAGCTTTCTTT,CATSPGGDTEAFF,NA,NA,TRBJ1-1,TRBV28,13
TGTGCCTGGACCCGAAGTTATAGAGGGGACACAGATACGCAGTATTTT,CAWTRSYRGDTDTQYF,NA,NA,TRBJ2-3,TRBV30,16
TGTGCCAGCTCGGGACGGGGCAATCAGCCCCAGCATTTT,CASSGRGNQPQHF,NA,few,TRBJ1-5,TRBV6-5,13
TGTGCCAGTAACATCCGGGCTAACTATGGCTACACCTTC,CASNIRANYGYTF,NA,NA,TRBJ1-2,TRBV19,13
TGTGCCAGCAGTGACGGTTCATTGGGGGACTATGGCTACACCTTC,CASSDGSLGDYGYTF,NA,NA,TRBJ1-2,TRBV2,15
TGTGCCAGCAGTGAGGGCAGGGACACTGAAGCTTTCTTT,CASSEGRDTEAFF,NA,NA,TRBJ1-1,TRBV11-1,13
TGTGCCAGCAGCTGGGCGGGGGCGAGTATCACTGAAGCTTTCTTT,CASSWAGASITEAFF,NA,NA,TRBJ1-1,TRBV6-6,15
TGTGCCAGCAGTTACAGGGACAGGGGGAGTGAGCAGTACTTC,CASSYRDRGSEQYF,TRBD1,NA,TRBJ2-7,TRBV6-5,14
TGTGCCTGGAGGACTAGTAGGTACGAGCAGTACTTC,CAWRTSRYEQYF,NA,NA,TRBJ2-7,TRBV30,12
TGTGCCAGCAGTTACGGGCAGGGGTCTGGAAACACCATATATTTT,CASSYGQGSGNTIYF,NA,NA,TRBJ1-3,TRBV6-5,15
TGTGCCAGCAGCTCCCCCTCCGGGGGCTTGAGGAATGAGCAGTTCTTC,CASSSPSGGLRNEQFF,NA,NA,TRBJ2-1,TRBV7-3,16
TGTGCCTGGAATTCCCCAGGCGCTGAAGCTTTCTTT,CAWNSPGAEAFF,NA,NA,TRBJ1-1,TRBV30,12
TGTGCCAGCAGCTTAGCCTTAGACCGTAGCTCCTACGAGCAGTACTTC,CASSLALDRSSYEQYF,NA,NA,TRBJ2-7,TRBV7-9,16